Listed here are 13 T cell receptor beta chains from one sample, sequenced in a study of blood T cells in healthy people across ages. Combining a sample-barcoded 5' primer with a J-beta primer mix, a second PCR ran for roughly 7 to 12 cycles. Via MiXCR, TCRdb re-called the 5' RACE reads, giving one row per CDR3 protein. The repertoire holds around 1,000,000 distinct CDR3 sequences, with around two fifths as singletons. The specimen sequenced was blood. The receptor set was obtained from a man younger than 35 in good health.

This clonotype was counted at least ten times. One junction end disagrees with the germline gene, perhaps due to a read error. This chain joins TRBV5-1 and TRBJ2-3; possible D gene TRBD2, 6 bases. The CDR3 extends over 14 amino acids. Per germline, CDR1 SGHRS and CDR2 YFSETQ. DNA of the CDR3: TGTGCCAGCAGTTTAGCGGCAGGCACAGATACGCAGTATTTT. Translated: CASSLAAGTDTQYF.

In this sample, this clonotype turned up a few times. The chain uses TRBV20-1 and TRBJ2-5; 10 bases are shared with TRBD2. Trimming cost V 3 bases and J 9 bases; bases outside gene matches: 7. From germline, CDR1 is DFQATT and CDR2 SNEGSKA (reference sequence). The CDR3 consists of 13 residues. This chain's CDR3 is CSARASGGLAQYF. The DNA of the CDR3 is TGCAGTGCTAGGGCTAGCGGGGGTTTGGCCCAGTACTTC.

The chain uses TRBV29-1 and TRBJ2-7; tentative D call: TRBD2 (6 bases). The length of the CDR3 is 12 residues. Trimming left V 4 bases short and J 7 bases short, with 14 bases between. Germline V CDR1 and CDR2: SQVTM, ANQGSEA. CDR3 nucleotide sequence: TGCAGCGTTGTGGCTAGCGAGGGTGAGCAGTACTTC. Translated: CSVVASEGEQYF.

Written as DNA, the CDR3 is TGTGCCAGCCGAGGACCTCAGCCCCAGCATTTT. This codes for CASRGPQPQHF. The chain employs TRBV28 and TRBJ1-5; no clear D. V lost 8 bases, J lost 6 bases, and 8 bases lay in between. Germline loops: CDR1 MDHEN, CDR2 SYDVKM. This CDR3 region has 11 residues.

A remark on this clonotype: This could be a read error, since a much larger clone is one nucleotide away. The rearrangement uses TRBV27 and TRBJ2-1; 7 bases are shared with TRBD1. CDR3 length: 16 residues. From germline, CDR1 is MNHEY and CDR2 SMNVEV (reference sequence). The CDR3 sequence: CAGSFKRARGSHEQFF. The CDR3 region has the DNA TGTGCCGGCAGTTTTAAACGGGCCAGGGGGTCGCATGAGCAGTTCTTC.

This clonotype occurred a few times. The junction does not match germline at one end; this may be a read error. The chain has TRBV6-5 and TRBJ2-3; 12 bases line up with TRBD2. There are 15 residues in the CDR3. Germline-derived CDR1 and CDR2 are MNHEY and SVGAGI. In nucleotides, the CDR3 is TGTGCCAACAGTCTAGCGGGGGGGCCAACAGATACGCAGTATTTT. It yields the protein CANSLAGGPTDTQYF.

The chain employs TRBV2 and TRBJ1-1; D is uncertain. The CDR3 contains 12 residues. With 6 bases removed from V and 8 bases from J, the gap between germline ends came to 13 bases. Germline assignment: CDR1 SNHLY and CDR2 FYNNEI. CDR3 nucleotides: TGTGCCAGCAGGGGATATGTGCTAGAAGCTTTCTTT. Translation gives CASRGYVLEAFF.

This clonotype was counted only a few times. The rearrangement uses TRBV9 and TRBJ2-2; D unclear. The CDR3 is made up of 15 amino acids. V lost 4 bases to trimming and J lost 0 bases, with 10 bases between them. Per the germline V gene, CDR1 is SGDLS and CDR2 is YYNGEE. The CDR3 is CASSTTGSNTGELFF. CDR3 coding DNA: TGTGCCAGCAGCACGACTGGATCGAACACCGGGGAGCTGTTTTTT.

This chain uses TRBV12-3 or TRBV12-4 with TRBJ2-2; a weak D match, TRBD2 (6 bases). Trimming removed 3 bases at V and 5 bases at J, with 10 bases between. This CDR3 spans 14 amino acids. The CDR3 DNA reads as TGTGCCAGCAGTTTTGATGGGGGGACCGGGGAGCTGTTTTTT. It specifies CASSFDGGTGELFF.

This clonotype showed up just a few times. This rearrangement joins TRBV20-1 to TRBJ1-5, with D unresolved. Looked up from germline, CDR1 is DFQATT and CDR2 is SNEGSKA (reference sequence). The length of the CDR3 is 16 residues. The V end was cut by 3 bases, the J end by 0 bases, with 15 bases between. Here the CDR3 reads CSASPQDWYSNQPQHF. DNA of the CDR3: TGCAGTGCTAGTCCTCAGGACTGGTATAGCAATCAGCCCCAGCATTTT.

The chain links TRBV20-1 to TRBJ1-5, with D possibly matching TRBD1 (5 bases). The CDR3 has 12 amino acids. Germline loops: CDR1 DFQATT, CDR2 SNEGSKA (reference sequence). Trimming cost V 5 bases and J 3 bases, with 8 bases left between them. CDR3 protein: CSAGTANQPQHF. CDR3 nucleotide sequence: TGCAGTGCTGGGACGGCCAATCAGCCCCAGCATTTT.

The table lists this clonotype with a few counts. This rearrangement joins TRBV29-1 to TRBJ2-4; 9 bases fit TRBD1. The germline V gene encodes CDR1 SQVTM and CDR2 ANQGSEA. CDR3 size: 13 residues. Losses at the gene ends were 5 bases for V and 13 bases for J; bases not matched to a gene: 12. The CDR3 is CSVLGQGLGEQYF. The CDR3 DNA reads as TGCAGCGTTCTGGGACAGGGCCTGGGTGAGCAGTACTTC.

The V call is TRBV7-2, the J call TRBJ1-1; weak D call: TRBD1 (5 bases). Germline CDR1 is SGHTA and CDR2 is FQGNSA. The CDR3 covers 12 residues. Trimming removed 8 bases from V and 3 bases from J, with 10 bases in between. The CDR3 nucleotides read TGTGCCAGCCGGGGGACGGACACTGAAGCTTTCTTT. Its translation is CASRGTDTEAFF.